This T cell receptor beta chain comes out of a study of spatial heterogeneity in lung cancer. Each molecule of TCR cDNA was tagged with one unique molecular identifier. One entry per CDR3 protein, called by TCRdb with MiXCR from the 5' RACE reads. This sample yields about 80,000 distinct CDR3 sequences, of which roughly a fifth are seen a single time; roughly 6.2% belongs to the top ten. The germline V gene encodes CDR1 SEHNR and CDR2 FQNEAQ (reference sequence). Trimming removed 5 bases from V and 7 bases from J, with 20 bases in between. The CDR3 has 15 residues. Specified time point: sample taken at primary tumor resection. Researchers sequenced whole RNA taken from tumor, nontumor lung or frozen PBMC without sorting. This clonotype was recorded a few times.

The chain combines TRBV7-9 with TRBJ2-5; perhaps TRBD2 as D (6 bases). The TCR comes from a male donor with early-stage non-small cell lung cancer. Source: PBMCs, taken at surgery. The DNA of the CDR3 is TGTGCCAGCAGCCCCCACTCCCAGGGAGGTGCGACCCAGTACTTC. It specifies CASSPHSQGGATQYF.